A selection of T cell receptor beta chains follows, all from one sample in a study of T cells after yellow fever vaccination. TCRdb reanalysed the 5' RACE reads using MiXCR and keeps one entry per CDR3 protein. The sample lists 400,000 or so distinct CDR3 sequences, 9.5% to 13% occurring once. Sequencing used PBMCs, obtained on the day of the first yellow fever vaccination. These receptors were obtained from a man aged 18 to 30 who received the YFV17D yellow fever vaccine. The CDR3 runs from the conserved cysteine through the conserved F or W. The D gene is left open where the match is weak. Clone size is shown for a subset of rows, as once, few, many or a class of expanded clone.

clone size: NA
V gene: TRBV4-1
J gene: TRBJ2-5
D gene: TRBD1
CDR3 protein: CASSVRTGFQETQYF
CDR3 DNA: TGCGCCAGCAGCGTTAGGACAGGTTTTCAAGAGACCCAGTACTTC

clone size: NA
V gene: TRBV5-6
J gene: TRBJ2-5
D gene: NA
CDR3 protein: CAISHGLQETQYF
CDR3 DNA: TGTGCCATCAGCCACGGACTCCAAGAGACCCAGTACTTC

clone size: few
V gene: TRBV7-8
J gene: TRBJ1-3
D gene: NA
CDR3 protein: CASSQDRRTTGNTIYF
CDR3 DNA: TGTGCCAGCAGCCAAGACAGGAGGACGACTGGAAACACCATATATTTT

clone size: few
V gene: TRBV11-1
J gene: TRBJ1-5
D gene: TRBD1
CDR3 protein: CASSTRQGDLESNQPQHF
CDR3 DNA: TGTGCCAGCAGCACAAGACAGGGGGATTTAGAGAGCAATCAGCCCCAGCATTTT

clone size: few
V gene: TRBV3-1
J gene: TRBJ1-2
D gene: NA
CDR3 protein: CASSQTNRAYGYTF
CDR3 DNA: TGTGCCAGCAGCCAAACCAACAGGGCTTATGGCTACACCTTC

clone size: NA
V gene: TRBV10-3
J gene: TRBJ1-2
D gene: TRBD1
CDR3 protein: CAISGRGTEGYTF
CDR3 DNA: TGTGCCATCAGTGGTAGAGGGACAGAGGGCTACACCTTC

clone size: NA
V gene: TRBV29-1
J gene: TRBJ2-1
D gene: TRBD1
CDR3 protein: CSVLKTGLYDEQFF
CDR3 DNA: TGCAGCGTTCTGAAGACAGGGTTGTATGATGAGCAGTTCTTC

clone size: few
V gene: TRBV12-3/TRBV12-4
J gene: TRBJ2-1
D gene: NA
CDR3 protein: CASREEPYNEQFF
CDR3 DNA: TGTGCCAGCAGAGAAGAGCCCTACAATGAGCAGTTCTTC

clone size: few
V gene: TRBV7-9
J gene: TRBJ2-1
D gene: NA
CDR3 protein: CASSFREGGATEQFF
CDR3 DNA: TGTGCCAGCAGCTTTCGTGAGGGGGGGGCGACTGAGCAGTTCTTC

clone size: few
V gene: TRBV10-3
J gene: TRBJ1-5
D gene: NA
CDR3 protein: CAISEGGRGYLEPQHF
CDR3 DNA: TGTGCCATCAGTGAGGGGGGCAGGGGCTACTTGGAGCCCCAGCATTTT

clone size: NA
V gene: TRBV9
J gene: TRBJ2-3
D gene: NA
CDR3 protein: CASSVLRGGVFTDTQYF
CDR3 DNA: TGTGCCAGCAGCGTCCTTAGGGGGGGGGTTTTTACAGATACGCAGTATTTT

clone size: NA
V gene: TRBV7-9
J gene: TRBJ2-3
D gene: NA
CDR3 protein: CASKLWGIKPTDTQYF
CDR3 DNA: TGTGCCAGCAAGCTGTGGGGTATCAAGCCCACAGATACGCAGTATTTT

clone size: NA
V gene: TRBV5-4
J gene: TRBJ2-3
D gene: TRBD1
CDR3 protein: CASRRDRESDTQYF
CDR3 DNA: TGTGCCAGCAGGCGGGACAGGGAGTCAGATACGCAGTATTTT